This T cell receptor beta chain was sequenced for a study of CD8 T cells in ankylosing spondylitis. Study results and limitations: Both synovial fluid and blood in reactive arthritis had previously been reported to carry some motif variants. What appeared characteristic of ankylosing spondylitis blood was a TCR beta motif of under 10 highly homologous variants.

Researchers built TCR beta libraries using quantitative 5'-RACE with molecular barcodes. TCRdb reprocessed the 5' RACE reads via MiXCR and lists one record per CDR3 protein. The repertoire holds around 390,000 distinct CDR3 sequences, with 20% to 25% as singletons. V shed 4 bases and J 4 bases; nucleotides not matched to a gene: 8. The V gene's germline CDR1 is MNHEY and CDR2 SMNVEV (reference sequence). The CDR3 runs 16 residues. Notes on this clonotype: Its antigen is still unknown.

The V call is TRBV27, the J call TRBJ2-3, with 10 bases matching TRBD1. The TCR sequence derives from a male donor with ankylosing spondylitis. Material for sequencing was blood, either unsorted or a sorted T cell fraction (not recorded which). The CDR3 reads CASSSLTGGVADTQYF. The CDR3 DNA is TGTGCCAGCAGTTCCTTGACAGGGGGCGTTGCAGATACGCAGTATTTT.